One TCR beta chain is described in this entry. Its antigen remains unknown. This sample was taken from a study of T cell clonotyping in hematopoietic cell transplantation. Study-wide context: Pretransplant recipient samples were taken after cytoreduction. Findings and caveats of the study: Graft donor and pretransplant recipient Inverse Simpson Index values predicted broader posttransplant TCR diversity.

Trimming cost V 2 bases and J 0 bases, with 14 bases left between them. The germline gives CDR1 SGHTA, CDR2 FQGNSA. The CDR3 is made up of 16 amino acids. Indicated time point: recipient sample about 28 days before transplant, after cytoreduction. Sequencing was performed with immunoSEQ multiplex PCR; in TCRdb, only in-frame clones are kept and a portion is missing. Of about 47,000 clones listed, roughly four fifths are singletons. This receptor was identified in a man in his 60s with myelodysplastic syndrome. Some clones in this sample may be carry-over from other donors' samples. V gene TRBV7-2 combines with J gene TRBJ2-7; D assignment may be TRBD1 or TRBD2 (5 bases each). The sample here was peripheral blood mononuclear cells, taken before stem cell transplant. The CDR3 sequence is CASSLRTDSSSYEQYF. DNA of the CDR3: TGTGCCAGCAGCTTAAGGACTGACAGTTCCTCCTACGAGCAGTACTTC.